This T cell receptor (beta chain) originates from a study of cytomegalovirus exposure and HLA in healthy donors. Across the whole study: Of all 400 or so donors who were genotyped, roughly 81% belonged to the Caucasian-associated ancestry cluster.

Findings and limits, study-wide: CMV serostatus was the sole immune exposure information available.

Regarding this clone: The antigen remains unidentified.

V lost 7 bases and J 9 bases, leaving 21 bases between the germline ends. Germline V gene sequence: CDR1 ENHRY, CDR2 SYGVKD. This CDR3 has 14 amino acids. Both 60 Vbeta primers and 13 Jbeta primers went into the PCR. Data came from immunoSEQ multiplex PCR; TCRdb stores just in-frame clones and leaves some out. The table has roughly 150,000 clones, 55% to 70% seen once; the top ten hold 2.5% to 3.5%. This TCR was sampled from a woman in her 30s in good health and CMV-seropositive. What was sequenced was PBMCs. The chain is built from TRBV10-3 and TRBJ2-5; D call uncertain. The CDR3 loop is CAIMPSGRNAAQYF. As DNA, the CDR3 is TGTGCCATCATGCCCAGTGGAAGAAACGCGGCCCAGTACTTC.